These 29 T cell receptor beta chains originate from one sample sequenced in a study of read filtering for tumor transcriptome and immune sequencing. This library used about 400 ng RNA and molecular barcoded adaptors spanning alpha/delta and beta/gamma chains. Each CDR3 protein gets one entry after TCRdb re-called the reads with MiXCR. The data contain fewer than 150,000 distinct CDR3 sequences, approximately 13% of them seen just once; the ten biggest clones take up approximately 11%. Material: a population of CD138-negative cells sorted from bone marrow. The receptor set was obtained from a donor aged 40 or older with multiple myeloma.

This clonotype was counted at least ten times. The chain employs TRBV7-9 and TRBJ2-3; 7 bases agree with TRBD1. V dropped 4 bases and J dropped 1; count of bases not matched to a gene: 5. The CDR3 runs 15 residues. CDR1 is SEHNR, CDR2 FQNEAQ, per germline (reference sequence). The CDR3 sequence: CASSSRQGGTDTQYF. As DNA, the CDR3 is TGTGCCAGCAGCTCGAGACAGGGCGGCACAGATACGCAGTATTTT.

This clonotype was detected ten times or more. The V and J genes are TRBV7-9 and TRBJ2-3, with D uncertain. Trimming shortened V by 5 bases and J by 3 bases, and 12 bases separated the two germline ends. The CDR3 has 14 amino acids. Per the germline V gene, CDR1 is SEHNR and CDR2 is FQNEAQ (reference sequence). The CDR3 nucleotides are TGTGCCAGCAGCGCCCCCGGAGTGACAGATACGCAGTATTTT. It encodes CASSAPGVTDTQYF. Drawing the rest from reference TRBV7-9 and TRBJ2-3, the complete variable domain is DTGVSQNPRHKITKRGQNVTFRCDPISEHNRLYWYRQTLGQGPEFLTYFQNEAQLEKSRLLSDRFSAERPKGSFSTLEIQRTEQGDSAMYLCASSAPGVTDTQYFGPGTRLTVL.

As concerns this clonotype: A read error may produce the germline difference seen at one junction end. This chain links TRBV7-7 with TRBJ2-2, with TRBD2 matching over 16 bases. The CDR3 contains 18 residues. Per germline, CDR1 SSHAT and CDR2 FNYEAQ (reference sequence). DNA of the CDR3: TGTGCTAGCAGCCAACCGGGACTAGCGGGAGGGGGTGCCGGGGAGCTGTTTTTT. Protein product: CASSQPGLAGGGAGELFF. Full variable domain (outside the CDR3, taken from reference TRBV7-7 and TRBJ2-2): GAGVSQSPRYKVTKRGQDVTLRCDPISSHATLYWYQQALGQGPEFLTYFNYEAQPDKSGLPSDRFSAERPEGSISTLTIQRTEQRDSAMYRCASSQPGLAGGGAGELFFGEGSRLTVL.

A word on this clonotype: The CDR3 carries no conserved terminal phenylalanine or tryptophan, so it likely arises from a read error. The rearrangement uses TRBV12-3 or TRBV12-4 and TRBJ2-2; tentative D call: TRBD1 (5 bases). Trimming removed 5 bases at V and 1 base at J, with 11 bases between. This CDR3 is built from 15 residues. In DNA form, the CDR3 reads TGTGCCAGCAGTCCAGGGTTGGGGAACACCGGGGAGCTGTTTTCT. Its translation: CASSPGLGNTGELFS.

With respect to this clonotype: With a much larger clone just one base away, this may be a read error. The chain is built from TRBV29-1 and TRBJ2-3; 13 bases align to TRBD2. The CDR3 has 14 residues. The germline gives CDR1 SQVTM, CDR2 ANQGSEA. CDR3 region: CSVGGLAGTDAQYF. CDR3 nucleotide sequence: TGCAGCGTGGGGGGACTAGCGGGAACAGATGCGCAGTATTTT.

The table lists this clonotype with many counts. CDR3 DNA: TGCAGTGCTAGCCGCCTCCGGGCAGGGGGAAATCAGCCCCAGCATTTT. Its protein product is CSASRLRAGGNQPQHF. J is TRBJ1-5 and V is TRBV20-1, with 7 bases aligning to TRBD1. This CDR3 comprises 16 residues. In germline, CDR1 is DFQATT, CDR2 SNEGSKA (reference sequence). The V and J ends lost 3 bases and 4 bases, in that order; junction bases with no gene match: 12.

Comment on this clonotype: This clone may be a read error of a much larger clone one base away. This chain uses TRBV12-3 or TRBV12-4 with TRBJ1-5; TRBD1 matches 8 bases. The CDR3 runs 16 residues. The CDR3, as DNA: TGTGCCGGCAGGGTCTTCAGGGGGCTTAGCAATCAGCCCCAGCATTTT. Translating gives CAGRVFRGLSNQPQHF.

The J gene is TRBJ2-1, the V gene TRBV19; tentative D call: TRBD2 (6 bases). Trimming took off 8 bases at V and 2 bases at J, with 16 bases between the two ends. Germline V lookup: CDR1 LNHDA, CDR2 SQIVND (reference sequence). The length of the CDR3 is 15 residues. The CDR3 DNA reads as TGTGCCAGTGCCCGGAGTAGCGGCACCTACAATGAGCAGTTCTTC. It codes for CASARSSGTYNEQFF.

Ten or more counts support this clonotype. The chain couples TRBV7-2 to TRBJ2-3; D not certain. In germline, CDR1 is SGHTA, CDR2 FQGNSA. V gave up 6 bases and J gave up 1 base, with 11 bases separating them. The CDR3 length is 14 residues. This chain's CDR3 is CASRALEGTDTQYF. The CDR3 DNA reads TGTGCCAGCAGGGCCTTAGAGGGCACAGATACGCAGTATTTT.

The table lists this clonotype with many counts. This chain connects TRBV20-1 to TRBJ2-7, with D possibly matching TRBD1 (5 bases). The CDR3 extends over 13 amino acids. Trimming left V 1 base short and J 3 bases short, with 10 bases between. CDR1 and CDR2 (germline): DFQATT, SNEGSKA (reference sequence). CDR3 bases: TGCAGTGCTAGAGGTCAAGGGGACTACGAGCAGTACTTC. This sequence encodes CSARGQGDYEQYF.

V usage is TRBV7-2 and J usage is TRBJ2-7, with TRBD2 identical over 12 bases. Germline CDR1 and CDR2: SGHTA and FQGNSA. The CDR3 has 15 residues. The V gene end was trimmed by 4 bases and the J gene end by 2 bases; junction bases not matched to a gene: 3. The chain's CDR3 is CASSSRLAGAYEQYF. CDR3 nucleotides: TGTGCCAGCAGCTCGCGACTAGCGGGGGCCTACGAGCAGTACTTC. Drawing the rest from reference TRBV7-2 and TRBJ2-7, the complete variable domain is GAGVSQSPSNKVTEKGKDVELRCDPISGHTALYWYRQSLGQGLEFLIYFQGNSAPDKSGLPSDRFSAERTGGSVSTLTIQRTQQEDSAVYLCASSSRLAGAYEQYFGPGTRLTVT.

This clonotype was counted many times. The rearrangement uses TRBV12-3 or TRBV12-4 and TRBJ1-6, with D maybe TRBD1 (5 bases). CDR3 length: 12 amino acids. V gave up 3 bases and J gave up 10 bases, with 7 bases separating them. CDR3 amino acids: CASSLGESPLHF. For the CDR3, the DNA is TGTGCCAGCAGTTTGGGGGAATCACCCCTCCACTTT.

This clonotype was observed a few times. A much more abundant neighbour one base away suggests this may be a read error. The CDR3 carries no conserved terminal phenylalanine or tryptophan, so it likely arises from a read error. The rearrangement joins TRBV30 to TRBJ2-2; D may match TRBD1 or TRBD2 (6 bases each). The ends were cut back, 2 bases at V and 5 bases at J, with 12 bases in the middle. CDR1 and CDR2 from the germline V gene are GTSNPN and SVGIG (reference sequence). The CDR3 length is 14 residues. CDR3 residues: CAWSLGGWTGELFL. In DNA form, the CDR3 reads TGTGCCTGGAGTCTGGGGGGCTGGACCGGGGAGCTGTTTCTT.

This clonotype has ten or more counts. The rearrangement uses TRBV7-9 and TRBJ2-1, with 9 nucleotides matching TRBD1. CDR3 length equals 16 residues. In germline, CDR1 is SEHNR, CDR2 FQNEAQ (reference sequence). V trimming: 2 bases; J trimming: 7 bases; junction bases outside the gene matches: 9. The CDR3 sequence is CASSLQGQGVVNEQFF. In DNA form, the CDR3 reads TGTGCCAGCAGCTTACAGGGACAGGGTGTTGTGAATGAGCAGTTCTTC.

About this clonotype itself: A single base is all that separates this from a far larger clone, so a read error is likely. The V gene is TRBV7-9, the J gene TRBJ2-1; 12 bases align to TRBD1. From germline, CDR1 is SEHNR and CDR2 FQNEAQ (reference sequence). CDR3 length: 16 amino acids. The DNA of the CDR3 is TGTGCCAGCAGGAAAGGCGGGACAGGGGGCTACAATGAGCAGCTCTTC. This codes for CASRKGGTGGYNEQLF.

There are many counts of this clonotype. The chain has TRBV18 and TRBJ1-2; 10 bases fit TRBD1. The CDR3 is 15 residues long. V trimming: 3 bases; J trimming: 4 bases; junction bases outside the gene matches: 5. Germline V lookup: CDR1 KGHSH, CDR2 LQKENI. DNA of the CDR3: TGTGCCAGCTCACCGGGGACAGGGGAACGCTATGGCTACACCTTC. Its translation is CASSPGTGERYGYTF.

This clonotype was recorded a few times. Written as DNA, the CDR3 is TGTGCCAGCAGTTTCGGACAGGGGGGGGGCACTGAAGCTTTCTTT. Encoded protein: CASSFGQGGGTEAFF. The chain joins TRBV12-3 or TRBV12-4 to TRBJ1-1, with TRBD1 identical over 10 bases. CDR3 length: 15 amino acids. V lost 3 bases, J lost 4 bases, and 5 bases stayed unmatched.

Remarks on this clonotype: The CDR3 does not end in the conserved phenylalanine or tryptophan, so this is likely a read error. CDR3 protein: CASSPAGTQETQYS. The CDR3 DNA reads TGCGCCAGCAGCCCGGCGGGGACCCAAGAGACCCAGTACTCC. This sequence joins TRBV5-1 and TRBJ2-5; D may be TRBD2 (6 bases). The CDR3 is 14 amino acids. Looked up from germline, CDR1 is SGHRS and CDR2 is YFSETQ. V was trimmed by 4 bases and J by 1 base, leaving 11 bases between them.

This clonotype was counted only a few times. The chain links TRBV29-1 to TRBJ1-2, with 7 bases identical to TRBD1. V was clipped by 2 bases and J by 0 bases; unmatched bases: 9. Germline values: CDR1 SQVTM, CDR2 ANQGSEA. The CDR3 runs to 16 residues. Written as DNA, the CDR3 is TGCAGCGTTGAATTGGAACCCAGGGGGGCTAACTATGGCTACACCTTC. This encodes CSVELEPRGANYGYTF.

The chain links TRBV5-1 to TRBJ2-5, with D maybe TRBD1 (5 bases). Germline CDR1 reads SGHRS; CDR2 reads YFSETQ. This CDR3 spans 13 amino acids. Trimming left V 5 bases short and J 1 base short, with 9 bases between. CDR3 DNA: TGCGCCAGCAGAAGACAGCCCCAAGAGACCCAGTACTTC. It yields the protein CASRRQPQETQYF.

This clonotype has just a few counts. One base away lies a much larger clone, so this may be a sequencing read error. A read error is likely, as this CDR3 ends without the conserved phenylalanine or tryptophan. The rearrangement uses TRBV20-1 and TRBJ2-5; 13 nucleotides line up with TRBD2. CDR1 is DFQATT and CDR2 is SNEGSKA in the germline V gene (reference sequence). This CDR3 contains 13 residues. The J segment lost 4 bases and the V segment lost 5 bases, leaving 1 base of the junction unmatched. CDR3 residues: CSAWTSGGETQYL. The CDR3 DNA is TGCAGTGCTTGGACTAGCGGGGGAGAGACCCAGTACCTC.

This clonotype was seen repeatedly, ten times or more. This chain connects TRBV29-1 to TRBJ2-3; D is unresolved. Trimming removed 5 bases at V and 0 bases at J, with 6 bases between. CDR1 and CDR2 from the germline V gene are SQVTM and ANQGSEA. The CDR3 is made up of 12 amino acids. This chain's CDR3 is CSVQASTDTQYF. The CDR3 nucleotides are TGCAGCGTTCAGGCAAGCACAGATACGCAGTATTTT.

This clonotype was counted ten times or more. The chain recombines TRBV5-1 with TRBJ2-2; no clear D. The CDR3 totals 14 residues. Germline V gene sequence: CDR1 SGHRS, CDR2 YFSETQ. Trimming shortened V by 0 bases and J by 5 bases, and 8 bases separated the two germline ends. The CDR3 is CASSLAPRTGELFF. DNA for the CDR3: TGCGCCAGCAGCTTGGCGCCCCGGACCGGGGAGCTGTTTTTT. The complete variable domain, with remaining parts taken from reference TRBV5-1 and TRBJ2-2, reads KAGVTQTPRYLIKTRGQQVTLSCSPISGHRSVSWYQQTPGQGLQFLFEYFSETQRNKGNFPGRFSGRQFSNSRSEMNVSTLELGDSALYLCASSLAPRTGELFFGEGSRLTVL.

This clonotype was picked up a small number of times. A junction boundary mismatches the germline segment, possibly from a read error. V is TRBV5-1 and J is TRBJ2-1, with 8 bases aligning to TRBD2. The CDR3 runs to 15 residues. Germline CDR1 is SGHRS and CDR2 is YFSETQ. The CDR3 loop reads CANSLEVAGHNEQFF. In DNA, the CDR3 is TGCGCCAACAGCCTGGAAGTAGCGGGGCACAATGAGCAGTTCTTC.

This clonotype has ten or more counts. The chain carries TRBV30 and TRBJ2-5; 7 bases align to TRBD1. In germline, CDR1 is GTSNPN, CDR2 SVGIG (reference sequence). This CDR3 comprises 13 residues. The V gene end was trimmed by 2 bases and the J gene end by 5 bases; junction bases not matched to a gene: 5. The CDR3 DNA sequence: TGTGCCTGGAGTAACAGGGGACGGGAGACCCAGTACTTC. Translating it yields CAWSNRGRETQYF. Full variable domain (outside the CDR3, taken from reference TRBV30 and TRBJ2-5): SQTIHQWPATLVQPVGSPLSLECTVEGTSNPNLYWYRQAAGRGLQLLFYSVGIGQISSEVPQNLSASRPQDRQFILSSKKLLLSDSGFYLCAWSNRGRETQYFGPGTRLLVL.

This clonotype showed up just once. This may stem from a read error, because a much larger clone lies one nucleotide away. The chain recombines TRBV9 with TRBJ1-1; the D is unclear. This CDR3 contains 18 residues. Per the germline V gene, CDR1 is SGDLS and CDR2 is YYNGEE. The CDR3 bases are TGTGTCAGCAGCGACCATGGCGGGATCGGGCAGAGGTACACTGAAGCTTTCTTT. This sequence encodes CVSSDHGGIGQRYTEAFF.

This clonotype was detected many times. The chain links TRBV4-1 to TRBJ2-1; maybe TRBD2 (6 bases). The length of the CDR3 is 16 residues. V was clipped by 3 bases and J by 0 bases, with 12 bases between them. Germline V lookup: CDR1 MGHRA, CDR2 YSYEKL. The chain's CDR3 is CASSQGLLSSYNEQFF. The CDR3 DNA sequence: TGCGCCAGCAGCCAGGGACTTTTGAGCTCCTACAATGAGCAGTTCTTC.

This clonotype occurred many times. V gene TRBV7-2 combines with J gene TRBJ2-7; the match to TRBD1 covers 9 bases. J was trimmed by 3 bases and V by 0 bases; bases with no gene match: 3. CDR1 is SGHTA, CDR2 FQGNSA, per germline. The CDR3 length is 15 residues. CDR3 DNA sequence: TGTGCCAGCAGCTTAGCTGGGACAGGGATCTACGAGCAGTACTTC. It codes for CASSLAGTGIYEQYF.

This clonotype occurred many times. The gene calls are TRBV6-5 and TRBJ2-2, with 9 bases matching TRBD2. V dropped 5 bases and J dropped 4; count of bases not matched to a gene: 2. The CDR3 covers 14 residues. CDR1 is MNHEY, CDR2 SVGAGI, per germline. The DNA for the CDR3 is TGTGCCAGCAGTAGCGGGGGGTCCACCGGGGAGCTGTTTTTT. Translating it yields CASSSGGSTGELFF.